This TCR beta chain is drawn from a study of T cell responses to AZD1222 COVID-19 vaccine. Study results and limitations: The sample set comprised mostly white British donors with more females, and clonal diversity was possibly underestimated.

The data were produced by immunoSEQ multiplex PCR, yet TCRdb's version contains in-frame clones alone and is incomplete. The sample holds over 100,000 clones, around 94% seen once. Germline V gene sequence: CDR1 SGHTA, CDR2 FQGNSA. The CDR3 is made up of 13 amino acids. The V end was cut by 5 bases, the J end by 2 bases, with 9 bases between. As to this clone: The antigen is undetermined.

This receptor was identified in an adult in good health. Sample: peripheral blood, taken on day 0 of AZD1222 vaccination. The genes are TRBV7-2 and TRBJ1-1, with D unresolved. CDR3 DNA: TGTGCCAGCAGCCCGGGTCCTAACACTGAAGCTTTCTTT. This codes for CASSPGPNTEAFF.